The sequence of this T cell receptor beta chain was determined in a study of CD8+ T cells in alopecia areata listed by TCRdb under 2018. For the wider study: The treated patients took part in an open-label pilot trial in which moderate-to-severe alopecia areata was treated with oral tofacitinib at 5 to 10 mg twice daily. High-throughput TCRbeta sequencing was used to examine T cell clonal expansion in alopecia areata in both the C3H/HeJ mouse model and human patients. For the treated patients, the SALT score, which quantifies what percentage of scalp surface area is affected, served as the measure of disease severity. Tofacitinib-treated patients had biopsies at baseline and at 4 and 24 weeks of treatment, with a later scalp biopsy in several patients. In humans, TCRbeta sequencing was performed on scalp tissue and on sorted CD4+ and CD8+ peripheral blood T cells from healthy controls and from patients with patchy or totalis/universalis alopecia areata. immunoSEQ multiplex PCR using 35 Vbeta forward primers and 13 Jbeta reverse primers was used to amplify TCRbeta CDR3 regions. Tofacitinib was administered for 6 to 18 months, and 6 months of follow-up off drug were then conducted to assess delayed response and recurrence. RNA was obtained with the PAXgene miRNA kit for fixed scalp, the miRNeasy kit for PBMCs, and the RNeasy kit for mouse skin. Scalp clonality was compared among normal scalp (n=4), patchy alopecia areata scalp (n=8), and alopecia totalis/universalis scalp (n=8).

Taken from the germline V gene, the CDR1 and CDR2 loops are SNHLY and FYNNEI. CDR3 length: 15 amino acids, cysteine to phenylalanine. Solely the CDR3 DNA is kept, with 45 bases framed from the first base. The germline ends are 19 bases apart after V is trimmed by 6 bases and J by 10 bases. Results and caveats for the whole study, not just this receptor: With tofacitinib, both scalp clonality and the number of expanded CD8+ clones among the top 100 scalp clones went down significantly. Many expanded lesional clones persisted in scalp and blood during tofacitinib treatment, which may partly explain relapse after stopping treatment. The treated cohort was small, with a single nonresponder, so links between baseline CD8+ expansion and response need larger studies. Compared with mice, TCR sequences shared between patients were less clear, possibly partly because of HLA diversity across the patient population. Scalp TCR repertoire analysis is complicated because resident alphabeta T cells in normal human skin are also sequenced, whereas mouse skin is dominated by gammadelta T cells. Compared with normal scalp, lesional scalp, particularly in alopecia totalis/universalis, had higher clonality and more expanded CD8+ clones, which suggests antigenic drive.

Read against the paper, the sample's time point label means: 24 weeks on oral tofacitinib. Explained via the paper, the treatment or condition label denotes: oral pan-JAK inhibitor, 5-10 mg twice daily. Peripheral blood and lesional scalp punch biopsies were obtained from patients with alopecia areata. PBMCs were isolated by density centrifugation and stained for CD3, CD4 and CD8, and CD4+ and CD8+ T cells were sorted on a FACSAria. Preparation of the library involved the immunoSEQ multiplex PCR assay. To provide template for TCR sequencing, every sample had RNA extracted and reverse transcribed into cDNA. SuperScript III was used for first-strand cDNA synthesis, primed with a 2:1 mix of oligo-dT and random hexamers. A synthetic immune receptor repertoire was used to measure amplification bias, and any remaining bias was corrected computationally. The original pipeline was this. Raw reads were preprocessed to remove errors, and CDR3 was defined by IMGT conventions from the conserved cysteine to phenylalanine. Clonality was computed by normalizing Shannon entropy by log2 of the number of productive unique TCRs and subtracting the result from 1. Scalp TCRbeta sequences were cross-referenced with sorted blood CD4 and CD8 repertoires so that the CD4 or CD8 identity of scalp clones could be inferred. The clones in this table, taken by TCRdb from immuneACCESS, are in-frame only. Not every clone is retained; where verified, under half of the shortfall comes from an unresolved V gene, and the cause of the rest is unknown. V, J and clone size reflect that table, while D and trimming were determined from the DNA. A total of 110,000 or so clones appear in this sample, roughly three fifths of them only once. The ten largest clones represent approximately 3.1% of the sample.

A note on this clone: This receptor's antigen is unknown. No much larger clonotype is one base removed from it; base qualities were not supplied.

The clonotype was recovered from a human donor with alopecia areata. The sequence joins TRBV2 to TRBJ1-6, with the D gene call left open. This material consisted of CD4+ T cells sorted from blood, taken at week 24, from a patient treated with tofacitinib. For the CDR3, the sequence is CASRGQPVENSPLHF. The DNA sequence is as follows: TGTGCCAGCAGAGGGCAGCCCGTCGAAAACTCACCCCTCCACTTT.